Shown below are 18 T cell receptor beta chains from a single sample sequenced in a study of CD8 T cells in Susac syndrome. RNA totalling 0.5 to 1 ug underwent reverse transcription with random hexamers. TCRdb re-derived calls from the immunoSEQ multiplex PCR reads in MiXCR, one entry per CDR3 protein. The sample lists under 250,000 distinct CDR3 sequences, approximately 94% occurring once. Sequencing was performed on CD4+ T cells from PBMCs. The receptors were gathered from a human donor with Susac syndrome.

CDR3 DNA sequence: TGCAGCGCATCAAGACCTACAGGGGGTGACTACGAGCAGTACTTC. It yields the protein CSASRPTGGDYEQYF. The genes are TRBV20-1 and TRBJ2-7, with 8 bases matching TRBD1. Germline CDR1 DFQATT, CDR2 SNEGSKA (reference sequence). The CDR3 runs to 15 residues.

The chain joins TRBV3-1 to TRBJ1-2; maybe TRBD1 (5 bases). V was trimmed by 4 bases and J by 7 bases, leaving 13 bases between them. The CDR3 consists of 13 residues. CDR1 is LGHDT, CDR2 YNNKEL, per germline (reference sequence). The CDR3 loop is CASSPGGIGGYTF. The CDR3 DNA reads TGTGCCAGCAGCCCGGGGGGGATTGGTGGCTACACCTTC.

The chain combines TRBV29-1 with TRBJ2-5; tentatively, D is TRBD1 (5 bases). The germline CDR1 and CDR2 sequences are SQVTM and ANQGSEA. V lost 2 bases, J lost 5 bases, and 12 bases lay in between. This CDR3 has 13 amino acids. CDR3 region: CSVETGQRETQYF. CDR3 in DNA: TGCAGCGTTGAAACAGGCCAGAGGGAGACCCAGTACTTC. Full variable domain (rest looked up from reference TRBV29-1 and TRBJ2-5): SAVISQKPSRDICQRGTSLTIQCQVDSQVTMMFWYRQQPGQSLTLIATANQGSEATYESGFVIDKFPISRPNLTFSTLTVSNMSPEDSSIYLCSVETGQRETQYFGPGTRLLVL.

The DNA of the CDR3 is TGTGCCAGCAGCTTAGCGCACAGGATCTACGAGCAGTACTTC. It is translated as CASSLAHRIYEQYF. This rearrangement joins TRBV7-8 to TRBJ2-7; perhaps TRBD1 as D (5 bases). This CDR3 has 14 amino acids. Trimming took off 0 bases at V and 3 bases at J, with 9 bases between the two ends. Germline-derived CDR1 and CDR2 are SGHVS and FQNEAQ.

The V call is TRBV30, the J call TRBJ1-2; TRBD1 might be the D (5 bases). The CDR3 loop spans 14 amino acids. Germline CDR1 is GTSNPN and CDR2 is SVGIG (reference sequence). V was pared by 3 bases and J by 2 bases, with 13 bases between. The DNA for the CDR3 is TGTGCCTGGAGGGCCAAGGGGCGCAACTATGGCTACACCTTC. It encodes CAWRAKGRNYGYTF.

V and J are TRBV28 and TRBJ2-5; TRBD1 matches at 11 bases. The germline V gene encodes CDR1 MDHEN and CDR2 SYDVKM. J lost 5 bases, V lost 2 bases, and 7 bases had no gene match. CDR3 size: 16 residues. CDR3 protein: CASSLGRTGGTETQYF. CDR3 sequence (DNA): TGTGCCAGCAGTTTAGGAAGGACAGGGGGCACGGAGACCCAGTACTTC.

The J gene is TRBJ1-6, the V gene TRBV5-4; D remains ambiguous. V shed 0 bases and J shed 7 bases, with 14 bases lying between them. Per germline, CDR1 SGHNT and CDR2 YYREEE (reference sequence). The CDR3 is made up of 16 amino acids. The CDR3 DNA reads TGTGCCAGCAGCTTGGGAGGGCTCGAACGGAATTCACCCCTCCACTTT. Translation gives CASSLGGLERNSPLHF.

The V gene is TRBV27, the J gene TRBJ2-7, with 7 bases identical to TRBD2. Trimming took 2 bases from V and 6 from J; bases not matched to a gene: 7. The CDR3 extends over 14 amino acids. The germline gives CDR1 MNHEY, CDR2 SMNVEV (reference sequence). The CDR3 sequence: CASSLRREGIEQYF. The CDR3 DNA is TGTGCCAGCAGTTTACGCAGGGAGGGGATCGAGCAGTACTTC.

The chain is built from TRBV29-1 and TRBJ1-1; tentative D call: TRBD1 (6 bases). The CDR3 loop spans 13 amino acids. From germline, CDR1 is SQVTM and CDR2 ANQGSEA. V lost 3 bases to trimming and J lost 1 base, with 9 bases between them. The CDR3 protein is CSVERDTNTEAFF. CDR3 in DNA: TGCAGCGTTGAGAGGGACACGAACACTGAAGCTTTCTTT.

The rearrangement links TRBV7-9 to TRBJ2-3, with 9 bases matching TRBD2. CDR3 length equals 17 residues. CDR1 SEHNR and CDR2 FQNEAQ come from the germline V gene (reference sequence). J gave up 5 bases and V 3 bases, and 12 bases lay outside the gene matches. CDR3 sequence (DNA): TGTGCCAGCAGCTTCGGTTCAGTCAGCGGGGGGTTAGATACGCAGTATTTT. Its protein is CASSFGSVSGGLDTQYF.

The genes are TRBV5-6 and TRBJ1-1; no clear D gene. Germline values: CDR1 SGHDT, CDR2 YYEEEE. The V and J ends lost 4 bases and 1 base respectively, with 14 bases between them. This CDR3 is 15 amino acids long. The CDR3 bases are TGTGCCAGCAGCCTTGGGGAGGGAACGAACACTGAAGCTTTCTTT. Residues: CASSLGEGTNTEAFF.

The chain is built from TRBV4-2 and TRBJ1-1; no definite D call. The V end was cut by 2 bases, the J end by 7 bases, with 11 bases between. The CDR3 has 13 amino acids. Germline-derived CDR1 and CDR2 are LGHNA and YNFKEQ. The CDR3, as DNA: TGTGCCAGCAGCCAATTGGAGGCCAGTGAAGCTTTCTTT. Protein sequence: CASSQLEASEAFF.

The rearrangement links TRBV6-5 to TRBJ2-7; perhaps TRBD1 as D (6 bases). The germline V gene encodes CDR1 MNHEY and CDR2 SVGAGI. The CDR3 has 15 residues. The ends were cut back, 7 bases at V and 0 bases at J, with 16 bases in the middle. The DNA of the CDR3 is TGTGCCAGCAAAGAAACAGGGTTCTCCTCCTACGAGCAGTACTTC. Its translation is CASKETGFSSYEQYF.

CDR3 amino acids: CASSQDDRAGNTIYF. As DNA, the CDR3 is TGCGCCAGCAGCCAAGATGACAGGGCTGGAAACACCATATATTTT. The genes are TRBV4-3 and TRBJ1-3, with TRBD1 matching over 7 bases. The CDR3 has 15 residues. J gave up 2 bases and V 0 bases, and 1 base lay outside the gene matches. Germline-derived CDR1 and CDR2 are LGHNA and YSLEER.

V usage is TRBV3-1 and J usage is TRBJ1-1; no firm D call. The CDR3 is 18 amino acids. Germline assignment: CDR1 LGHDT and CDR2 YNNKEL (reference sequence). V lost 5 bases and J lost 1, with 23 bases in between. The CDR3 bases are TGTGCCAGCAGCTCTCCGACATCCCCCCAGACTTGGAACACTGAAGCTTTCTTT. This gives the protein CASSSPTSPQTWNTEAFF.

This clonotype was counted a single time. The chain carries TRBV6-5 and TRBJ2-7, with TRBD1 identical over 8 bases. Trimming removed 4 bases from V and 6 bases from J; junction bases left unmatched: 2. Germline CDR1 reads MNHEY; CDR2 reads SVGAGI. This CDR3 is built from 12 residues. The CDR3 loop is CASSFTGGEQYF. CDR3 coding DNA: TGTGCCAGCAGTTTCACAGGGGGCGAGCAGTACTTC.

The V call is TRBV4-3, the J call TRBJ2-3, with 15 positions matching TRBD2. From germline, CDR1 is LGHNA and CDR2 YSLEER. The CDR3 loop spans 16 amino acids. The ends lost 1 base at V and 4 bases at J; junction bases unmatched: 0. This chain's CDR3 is CASSQGTSGGADTQYF. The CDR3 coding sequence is TGCGCCAGCAGCCAAGGGACTAGCGGGGGGGCAGATACGCAGTATTTT.

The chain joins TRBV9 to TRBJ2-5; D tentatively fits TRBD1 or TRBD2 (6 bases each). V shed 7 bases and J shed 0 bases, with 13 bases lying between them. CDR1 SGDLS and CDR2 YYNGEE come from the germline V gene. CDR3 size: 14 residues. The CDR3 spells CASGRGGYQETQYF. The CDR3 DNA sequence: TGTGCCAGCGGCCGAGGGGGGTACCAAGAGACCCAGTACTTC.